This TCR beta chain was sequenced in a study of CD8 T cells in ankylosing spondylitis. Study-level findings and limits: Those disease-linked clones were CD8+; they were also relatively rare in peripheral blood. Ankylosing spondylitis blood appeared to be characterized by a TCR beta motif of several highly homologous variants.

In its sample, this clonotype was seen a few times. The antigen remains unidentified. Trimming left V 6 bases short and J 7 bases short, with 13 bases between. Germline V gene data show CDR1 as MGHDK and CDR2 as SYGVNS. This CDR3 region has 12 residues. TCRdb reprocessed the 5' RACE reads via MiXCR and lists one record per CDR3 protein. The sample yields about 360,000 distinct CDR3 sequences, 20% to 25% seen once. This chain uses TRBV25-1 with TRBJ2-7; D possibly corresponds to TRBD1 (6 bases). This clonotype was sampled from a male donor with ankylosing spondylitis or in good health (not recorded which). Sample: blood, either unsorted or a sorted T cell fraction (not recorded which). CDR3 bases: TGTGCCAGCAGACAGGGCTTTTTGGAGCAGTACTTC. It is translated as CASRQGFLEQYF.